The present TCR beta chain was sequenced within a study of cytomegalovirus exposure and HLA in healthy donors. Trimming pared 3 bases from V and 2 bases from J, leaving 20 bases between. CDR1 is LNHNV and CDR2 is YYDKDF in the germline V gene (reference sequence). The CDR3 has 18 residues. On this clone itself: Its antigen is not identified.

PCR involved 60 Vbeta and 13 Jbeta primers. Method: immunoSEQ multiplex PCR; TCRdb's copy keeps in-frame clones and lacks some. The data contain 150,000 to 200,000 clones, about 70% of them singletons. Study-wide results and limits: Most subjects' HLA-A and HLA-B alleles were reportedly predicted from TCR beta sequences. Sequencing had likely introduced a cluster of highly shared sequence variants as an artifact. The authors enumerated under 200 TCR beta chains as linked to cytomegalovirus. In vitro assays verified that a few CMV-associated chains recognized CMV antigens specifically.

This chain joins TRBV15 and TRBJ2-1; no firm D call. Sequencing used PBMCs. This receptor was taken from a woman under 30 in good health and CMV-seropositive. CDR3 in DNA: TGTGCCACCAGCAGCGTCGGTAGTGGTACTGCACCCTACAATGAGCAGTTCTTC. This gives the protein CATSSVGSGTAPYNEQFF.